In this sample, the clone carrying this T cell receptor (beta chain) turned up many times. Its antigen is still unknown. CDR1 and CDR2 (germline): SEHNR, FQNEAQ (reference sequence). This CDR3 comprises 15 residues. V shed 5 bases and J shed 1 base, with 12 bases lying between them. This entry is derived from a study of early T cells in non-severe SARS-CoV-2 infection. In the study overall: Chains from this unsorted whole-blood bulk RNA could not be paired.

Overall study results and limits: Missing private and CD4 specificities, VDJdb matching favored anti-spike CD8 responses.

Separate cDNA molecules each had unique molecular identifiers attached to them. A single record per CDR3 protein comes from TCRdb applying MiXCR to the 5' RACE reads. Of about 18,000 distinct CDR3 sequences in the sample, around 6.1% were seen once. V and J are TRBV7-9 and TRBJ2-1, with TRBD2 as a possible D gene (5 bases). The sample comprised whole blood. This TCR came from an adult who was a healthcare worker with PCR-confirmed SARS-CoV-2 infection or an uninfected control (not recorded which). CDR3 protein: CASSMVPGSYNEQFF. DNA for the CDR3: TGTGCCAGCAGCATGGTGCCGGGGTCCTACAATGAGCAGTTCTTC.